Listed here are 2 T cell receptor beta chains from one sample, sequenced in a study of blood T cell repertoires in COVID-19. This table comes from immunoSEQ multiplex PCR, and its TCRdb copy is limited to in-frame clones, with some not included. The sample records some 140,000 clones, about 77% being singletons. The material sequenced was peripheral blood. The receptors shown here come from an elderly man with acute or convalescent COVID-19.

The V gene is TRBV5-1, the J gene TRBJ2-1, with D perhaps matching TRBD2 (5 bases). The germline V gene has CDR1 SGHRS and CDR2 YFSETQ. Trimming removed 0 bases at V and 0 bases at J, with 7 bases between. This CDR3 has 15 residues. The CDR3 here is CASSLERDSYNEQFF. DNA of the CDR3: TGCGCCAGCAGCTTGGAGAGGGACTCCTACAATGAGCAGTTCTTC.

The chain has TRBV24-1 and TRBJ2-7, with a tentative D call TRBD1 (6 bases). V lost 9 bases to trimming and J lost 2 bases, with 16 bases between them. The CDR3 has 14 amino acids. CDR1 and CDR2 from the germline V gene are KGHDR and SFDVKD. The CDR3 reads CATSTDRPPYEQYF. CDR3 DNA sequence: TGTGCCACCTCTACCGACAGGCCGCCCTACGAGCAGTACTTC.